This entry is about one TCR beta chain. This clonotype was seen only a few times. This clone's antigen is unknown. No much larger clone exists at a distance of one base, and base qualities are not known. This entry is derived from a study of T cell repertoires in cytomegalovirus infection (dated by TCRdb to the late 2010s). In the study overall: The peptide stimulations were aimed at well-studied HLA-B-restricted epitopes as well as recently identified HLA-C-restricted CMV epitopes, whose presentation resists viral immunomodulation. Donor HLA type was relevant to the analysis, because carriage of CMV infection together with the matching HLA type was indicated by public TCR beta signatures.

Germline trimming: 6 bases from V, 3 bases from J; junction bases outside gene matches: 4. From the cysteine through the phenylalanine, the CDR3 covers 13 amino acids. Here the CDR3 DNA is all that survives: 39 bases in frame from base 1. Study-level results and caveats: Cumulative frequency of public TCR beta family members discriminated carriers of CMV infection plus the relevant HLA type in this cohort and an independent roughly 340-donor cohort. In the ex vivo response, HLA-C-restricted CMV-specific TCR beta clonotypes were dominant, and in two of eight donors the single most frequent clonotype came from this HLA-C-restricted group.

Reading the label with the study, this specimen's treatment or condition is: in vitro stimulation with specific CMV peptide epitopes to enrich CMV-specific T cells. TCRdb names Illumina HiSeq 1500 as the instrument used. The raw public data were reprocessed by TCRdb itself: fastp quality trimming at Q25, MiXCR clonotype calling, in-frame beta chains only. Rows merge per CDR3 protein into single entries with the most common DNA and genes. The sample contains around 430,000 distinct CDR3 sequences, about 44% of them found a single time. The ten largest clones take up approximately 40% of the sample. The rearranged segments are TRBV12-3 or TRBV12-4 and TRBJ1-1, with 7 bases in between that match TRBD1. The TCR was taken from a human donor in good health (CMV status not recorded). Some clones in this sample may be carry-over from other donors' samples. Sequenced material: cultured PBMCs, taken from culture after CMV antigen stimulation. Here is the DNA: TGTGCCAGCAGCTACGACAGGGACACTGAAGCTTTCTTT. It is translated as CASSYDRDTEAFF.